The present entry profiles one T cell receptor (beta chain) with its context. Its target is unknown. PCR involved 60 Vbeta and 13 Jbeta primers. Assay: immunoSEQ multiplex PCR; the TCRdb copy retains only in-frame clones and omits some. This table has approximately 190,000 clones, 75% to 90% appearing once. This entry is derived from a study of cytomegalovirus exposure and HLA in healthy donors. Study-wide findings and caveats: A few CMV-associated chains proved CMV antigen-specific in vitro. Being productive about 87% or about 30% of the time was typical of most TCR beta V segments in an earlier analysis. DRB1 had the most TCR associations and HLA-C the fewest, a later analysis found, with rates varying by HLA locus.

The sequencing sample was made of PBMCs. The TCR originated in a woman in her fifties or sixties in good health and CMV-seropositive.

CDR3 in DNA: TGTGCCAGCTCACCGTTACAGGGCGTCCCTGGAAACACCATATATTTT. Protein: CASSPLQGVPGNTIYF. The V call is TRBV18, the J call TRBJ1-3; D may be TRBD1 (6 bases). Trimming removed 3 bases from V and 2 bases from J, with 14 bases in between. The CDR3 consists of 16 residues. CDR1 and CDR2 from the germline V gene are KGHSH and LQKENI.